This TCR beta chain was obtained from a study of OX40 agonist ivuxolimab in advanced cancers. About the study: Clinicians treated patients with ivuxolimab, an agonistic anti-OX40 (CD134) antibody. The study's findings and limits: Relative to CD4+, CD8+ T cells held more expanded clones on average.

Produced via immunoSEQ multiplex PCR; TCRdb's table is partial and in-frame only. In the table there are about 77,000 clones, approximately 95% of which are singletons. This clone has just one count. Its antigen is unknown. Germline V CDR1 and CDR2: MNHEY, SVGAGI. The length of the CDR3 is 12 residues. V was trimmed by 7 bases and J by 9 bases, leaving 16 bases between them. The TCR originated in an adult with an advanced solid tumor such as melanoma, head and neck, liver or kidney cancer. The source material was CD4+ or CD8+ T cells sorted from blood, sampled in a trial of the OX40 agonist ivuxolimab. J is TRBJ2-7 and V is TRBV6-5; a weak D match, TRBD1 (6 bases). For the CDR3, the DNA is TGTGCCAGCATAAAGCAGGGGAAGGGGCAGTACTTC. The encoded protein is CASIKQGKGQYF.